This TCR beta chain appears in the sequencing data of a study of T cell repertoires in cytomegalovirus infection. The overall study: HLA-B-restricted CMV epitopes that are well studied were used alongside recently identified HLA-C-restricted ones. Public signatures in TCR beta pointed to CMV infection and matching HLA type.

This clonotype was seen a handful of times. Its antigen is still unknown. After removal of 6 bases from V and 4 bases from J, the junction contained 12 bases not matched to a gene. CDR1 MNHEY and CDR2 SVGEGT come from the germline V gene. CDR3 length: 17 residues. TCRdb itself ran the reads through MiXCR, one entry per CDR3 protein. The data hold some 500,000 distinct CDR3 sequences, with almost 40% observed a single time. Study-wide results and caveats: Clonotypes of TCR beta that were HLA-C-restricted and CMV-specific dominated the ex vivo response. Pooled public TCR beta family frequency picked out CMV carriers with the relevant HLA.

The receptor's source is a human donor in good health (CMV status not recorded). Some clones in this sample may be carry-over from other donors' samples. This chain links TRBV6-2 or TRBV6-3 with TRBJ2-5, with 12 bases identical to TRBD2. The sequenced sample was cultured PBMCs, obtained from culture after CMV antigen stimulation. For the CDR3, the DNA is TGTGCCAGCAGCATAGGACTAGCGGGAAACCGGAGAGAGACCCAGTACTTC. It specifies CASSIGLAGNRRETQYF.